Sequencing of this TCR beta chain was carried out in a study of blood T cell repertoires in COVID-19. The CDR3 has 14 amino acids. Germline CDR1 is SGHRS and CDR2 is YFSETQ. V lost 0 bases to trimming and J lost 3 bases; unmatched junction nucleotides: 3. In the authors' workflow: Scientists estimated how many nucleated cells there were by amplifying reference gene primers. Method: immunoSEQ multiplex PCR; TCRdb's copy keeps in-frame clones and lacks some. V, J and clone size are those of that table, while D and trimming were read from the DNA. The sample lists roughly 350,000 clones; 80% to 90% were seen once.

V usage is TRBV5-1 and J usage is TRBJ2-7, with 7 bases that match TRBD1. Input material: peripheral blood. The sequence derives from a woman in her 30s with COVID-19, enrolled during active disease. CDR3 protein: CASSLDDRVYEQYF. In DNA, the CDR3 is TGCGCCAGCAGCTTGGATGACAGGGTCTACGAGCAGTACTTC. Full variable domain (remainder filled in from reference TRBV5-1 and TRBJ2-7): KAGVTQTPRYLIKTRGQQVTLSCSPISGHRSVSWYQQTPGQGLQFLFEYFSETQRNKGNFPGRFSGRQFSNSRSEMNVSTLELGDSALYLCASSLDDRVYEQYFGPGTRLTVT.